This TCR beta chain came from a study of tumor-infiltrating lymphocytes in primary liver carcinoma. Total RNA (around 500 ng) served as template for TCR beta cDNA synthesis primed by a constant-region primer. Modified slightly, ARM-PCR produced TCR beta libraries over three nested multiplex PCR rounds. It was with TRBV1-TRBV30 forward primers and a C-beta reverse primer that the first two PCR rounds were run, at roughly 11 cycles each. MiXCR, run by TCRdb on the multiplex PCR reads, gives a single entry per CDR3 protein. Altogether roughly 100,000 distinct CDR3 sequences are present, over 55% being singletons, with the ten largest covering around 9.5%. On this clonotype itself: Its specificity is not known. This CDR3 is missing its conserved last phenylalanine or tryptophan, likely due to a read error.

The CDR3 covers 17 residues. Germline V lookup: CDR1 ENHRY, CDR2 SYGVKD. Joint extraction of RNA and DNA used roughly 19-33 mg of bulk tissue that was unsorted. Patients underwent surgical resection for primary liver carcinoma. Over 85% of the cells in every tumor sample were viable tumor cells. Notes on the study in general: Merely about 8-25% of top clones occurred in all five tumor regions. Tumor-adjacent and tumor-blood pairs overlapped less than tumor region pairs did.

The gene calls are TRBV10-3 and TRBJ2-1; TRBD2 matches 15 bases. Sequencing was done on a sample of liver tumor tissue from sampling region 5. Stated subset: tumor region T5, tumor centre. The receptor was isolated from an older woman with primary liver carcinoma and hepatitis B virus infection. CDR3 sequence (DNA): TGTGCCATCGGTGGGACTAGCGGGAGGTTTAAAGGAAATGATCAGTTCTCC. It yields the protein CAIGGTSGRFKGNDQFS.